One sample yielded the 2 T cell receptor beta chains listed below, sequenced in a study of regulatory T cells in long-lasting Graves disease (dated by TCRdb to about 2021). Library preparation employed multiplex PCR. Sequencing was carried out with an Illumina HiSeq 4000. CDR3 regions were amplified by Arm-PCR with iRepertoire HTBI primers to construct TCR beta libraries. Through fastp at Q25 and MiXCR, TCRdb rebuilt clones from the public reads, retaining in-frame beta chains. Every entry covers one CDR3 protein and lists the most common genes and DNA from its rows. The sample table records approximately 400,000 distinct CDR3 sequences; around 21% of these occur just once. The ten top clones hold more than 20% of the sample. The intended sense of this specimen's time point label: persistent/refractory GD, antithyroid drugs over 5 years with positive TRAb. RNA was extracted from PBMCs in TRIzol for both TCR sequencing and RNA sequencing.

Sample: peripheral blood mononuclear cells (PBMCs), taken when the disease was refractory, from a patient treated with antithyroid drugs. All receptors derive from a female donor with Graves disease.

This clonotype has ten or more counts. V and J are TRBV2 and TRBJ2-5; D gene uncertain. Trimming took off 5 bases at V and 14 bases at J, with 15 bases between the two ends. Germline values: CDR1 SNHLY, CDR2 FYNNEI. The CDR3 sequence is 11 residues long. The CDR3 is CASSPYRFLYF. The CDR3 region has the DNA TGTGCCAGCAGTCCCTATCGCTTTCTTTACTTC.

The chain is built from TRBV5-1 and TRBJ2-2, with 11 bases that match TRBD2. The ends lost 3 bases at V and 4 bases at J; junction bases unmatched: 5. The CDR3 spans 16 residues. Germline V CDR1 and CDR2: SGHRS, YFSETQ. The CDR3 spells CASSWETSGTTGELFF. Written as DNA, the CDR3 is TGCGCCAGCAGCTGGGAGACTAGCGGGACCACCGGGGAGCTGTTTTTT.